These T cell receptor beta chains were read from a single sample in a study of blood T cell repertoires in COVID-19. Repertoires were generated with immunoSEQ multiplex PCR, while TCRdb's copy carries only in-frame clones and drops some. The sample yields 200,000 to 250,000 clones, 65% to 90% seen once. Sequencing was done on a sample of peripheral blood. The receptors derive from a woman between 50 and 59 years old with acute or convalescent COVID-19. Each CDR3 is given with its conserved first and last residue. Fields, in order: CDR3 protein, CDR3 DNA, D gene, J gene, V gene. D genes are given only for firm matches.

CDR3: CASSESGDSSYEQYF; DNA: TGCGCCAGCAGTGAGTCCGGAGACAGCTCCTACGAGCAGTACTTC; D: -; J: TRBJ2-7; V: TRBV10-1
CDR3: CAISDSNGNTGELFF; DNA: TGTGCCATCAGTGACTCGAACGGGAACACCGGGGAGCTGTTTTTT; D: -; J: TRBJ2-2; V: TRBV10-3
CDR3: CASTSVETQYF; DNA: TGTGCCAGCACCTCGGTAGAGACCCAGTACTTC; D: -; J: TRBJ2-5; V: TRBV28
CDR3: CAIWWNPGNYTDTQYF; DNA: TGTGCCATCTGGTGGAACCCCGGTAACTACACAGATACGCAGTATTTT; D: -; J: TRBJ2-3; V: TRBV10-3
CDR3: CASSIWPYEQYF; DNA: TGTGCCAGCAGTATCTGGCCTTACGAGCAGTACTTC; D: -; J: TRBJ2-7; V: TRBV6-5
CDR3: CASSTDRANLNTEAFF; DNA: TGCGCCAGCAGCACGGACAGGGCCAATCTGAACACTGAAGCTTTCTTT; D: TRBD1; J: TRBJ1-1; V: TRBV5-1
CDR3: CATSRDTSGGETQYF; DNA: TGTGCCACCAGCAGAGATACTTCCGGGGGGGAGACCCAGTACTTC; D: TRBD2; J: TRBJ2-5; V: TRBV15
CDR3: CASSGRQGTNEKLFF; DNA: TGTGCCAGCAGCGGGAGACAGGGTACTAATGAAAAACTGTTTTTT; D: TRBD1; J: TRBJ1-4; V: TRBV5-5
CDR3: CSASVGGGAPDTQYF; DNA: TGCAGTGCTAGTGTTGGCGGGGGGGCCCCGGATACGCAGTATTTT; D: TRBD2; J: TRBJ2-3; V: TRBV20-1
CDR3: CASSSGTSGETQYF; DNA: TGCGCCAGCAGCTCTGGGACTAGCGGAGAGACCCAGTACTTC; D: TRBD2; J: TRBJ2-5; V: TRBV5-1